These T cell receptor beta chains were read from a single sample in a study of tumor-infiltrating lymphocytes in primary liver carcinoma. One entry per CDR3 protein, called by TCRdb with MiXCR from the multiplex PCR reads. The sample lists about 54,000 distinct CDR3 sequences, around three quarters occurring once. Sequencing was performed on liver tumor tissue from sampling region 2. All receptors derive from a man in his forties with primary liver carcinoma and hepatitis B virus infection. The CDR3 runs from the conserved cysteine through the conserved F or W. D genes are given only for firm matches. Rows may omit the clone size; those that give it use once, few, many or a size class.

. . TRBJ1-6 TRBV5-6 TGTGCCAGCAGCTTGTCCGGGACAAGGGGCGTAGGATTGAATTCACCCCTCCACTTT CASSLSGTRGVGLNSPLHF
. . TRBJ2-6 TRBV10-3 TGTGCCATCAGGGCGGGACACGCGGACTCTGGGGCCAACGCCCTGACTTTC CAIRAGHADSGANALTF
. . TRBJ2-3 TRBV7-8 TGTGCCGGCGGTGTGGCGGGACCAGATACGCAGTATTTC CAGGVAGPDTQYF
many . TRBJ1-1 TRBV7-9 TGTGCCAGCAGGGGGGGGGCGCGGGGCACTGAAGCTTTCTTT CASRGGARGTEAFF
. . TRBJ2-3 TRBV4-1 TGCGCTAGCAGCCCAGAGGCGGGGATAAACACTGATACGCAATATTTT CASSPEAGINTDTQYF
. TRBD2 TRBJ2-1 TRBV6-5 TGTGCCAGGAGTTATAGCGGTGGTCTAGCGGCATATGAGCAATTCTTC CARSYSGGLAAYEQFF
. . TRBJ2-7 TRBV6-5 TGTGCCAGCAGTGCTGGACTGGACATATTATACTTC CASSAGLDILYF
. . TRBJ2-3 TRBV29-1 TGCAGCGTTGAAGAAACTAGCATAGATACACAGTATTTT CSVEETSIDTQYF
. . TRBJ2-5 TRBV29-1 TGCAGCGTTGAGTCCGCCAGCCACCAAGAGACCCCGTACTTC CSVESASHQETPYF
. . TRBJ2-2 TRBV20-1 TGCAGTGCTAGAGACAGCACAGGGAGCACCGGGGAGCTGTTTTTT CSARDSTGSTGELFF
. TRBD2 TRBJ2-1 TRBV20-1 TGCAGTCCGAAAACCGGGACTAGCGGATACAATGAGCAGTTCTTC CSPKTGTSGYNEQFF
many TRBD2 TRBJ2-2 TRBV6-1 TGTGCCAGCAGAGCTACTAGCGGGGCCGGGGAGCTGTTTTTT CASRATSGAGELFF
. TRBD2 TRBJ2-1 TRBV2 TGTGCCAGCCACAGGACTAGCGGAGGGGAAATGGAACAGTTCTTC CASHRTSGGEMEQFF